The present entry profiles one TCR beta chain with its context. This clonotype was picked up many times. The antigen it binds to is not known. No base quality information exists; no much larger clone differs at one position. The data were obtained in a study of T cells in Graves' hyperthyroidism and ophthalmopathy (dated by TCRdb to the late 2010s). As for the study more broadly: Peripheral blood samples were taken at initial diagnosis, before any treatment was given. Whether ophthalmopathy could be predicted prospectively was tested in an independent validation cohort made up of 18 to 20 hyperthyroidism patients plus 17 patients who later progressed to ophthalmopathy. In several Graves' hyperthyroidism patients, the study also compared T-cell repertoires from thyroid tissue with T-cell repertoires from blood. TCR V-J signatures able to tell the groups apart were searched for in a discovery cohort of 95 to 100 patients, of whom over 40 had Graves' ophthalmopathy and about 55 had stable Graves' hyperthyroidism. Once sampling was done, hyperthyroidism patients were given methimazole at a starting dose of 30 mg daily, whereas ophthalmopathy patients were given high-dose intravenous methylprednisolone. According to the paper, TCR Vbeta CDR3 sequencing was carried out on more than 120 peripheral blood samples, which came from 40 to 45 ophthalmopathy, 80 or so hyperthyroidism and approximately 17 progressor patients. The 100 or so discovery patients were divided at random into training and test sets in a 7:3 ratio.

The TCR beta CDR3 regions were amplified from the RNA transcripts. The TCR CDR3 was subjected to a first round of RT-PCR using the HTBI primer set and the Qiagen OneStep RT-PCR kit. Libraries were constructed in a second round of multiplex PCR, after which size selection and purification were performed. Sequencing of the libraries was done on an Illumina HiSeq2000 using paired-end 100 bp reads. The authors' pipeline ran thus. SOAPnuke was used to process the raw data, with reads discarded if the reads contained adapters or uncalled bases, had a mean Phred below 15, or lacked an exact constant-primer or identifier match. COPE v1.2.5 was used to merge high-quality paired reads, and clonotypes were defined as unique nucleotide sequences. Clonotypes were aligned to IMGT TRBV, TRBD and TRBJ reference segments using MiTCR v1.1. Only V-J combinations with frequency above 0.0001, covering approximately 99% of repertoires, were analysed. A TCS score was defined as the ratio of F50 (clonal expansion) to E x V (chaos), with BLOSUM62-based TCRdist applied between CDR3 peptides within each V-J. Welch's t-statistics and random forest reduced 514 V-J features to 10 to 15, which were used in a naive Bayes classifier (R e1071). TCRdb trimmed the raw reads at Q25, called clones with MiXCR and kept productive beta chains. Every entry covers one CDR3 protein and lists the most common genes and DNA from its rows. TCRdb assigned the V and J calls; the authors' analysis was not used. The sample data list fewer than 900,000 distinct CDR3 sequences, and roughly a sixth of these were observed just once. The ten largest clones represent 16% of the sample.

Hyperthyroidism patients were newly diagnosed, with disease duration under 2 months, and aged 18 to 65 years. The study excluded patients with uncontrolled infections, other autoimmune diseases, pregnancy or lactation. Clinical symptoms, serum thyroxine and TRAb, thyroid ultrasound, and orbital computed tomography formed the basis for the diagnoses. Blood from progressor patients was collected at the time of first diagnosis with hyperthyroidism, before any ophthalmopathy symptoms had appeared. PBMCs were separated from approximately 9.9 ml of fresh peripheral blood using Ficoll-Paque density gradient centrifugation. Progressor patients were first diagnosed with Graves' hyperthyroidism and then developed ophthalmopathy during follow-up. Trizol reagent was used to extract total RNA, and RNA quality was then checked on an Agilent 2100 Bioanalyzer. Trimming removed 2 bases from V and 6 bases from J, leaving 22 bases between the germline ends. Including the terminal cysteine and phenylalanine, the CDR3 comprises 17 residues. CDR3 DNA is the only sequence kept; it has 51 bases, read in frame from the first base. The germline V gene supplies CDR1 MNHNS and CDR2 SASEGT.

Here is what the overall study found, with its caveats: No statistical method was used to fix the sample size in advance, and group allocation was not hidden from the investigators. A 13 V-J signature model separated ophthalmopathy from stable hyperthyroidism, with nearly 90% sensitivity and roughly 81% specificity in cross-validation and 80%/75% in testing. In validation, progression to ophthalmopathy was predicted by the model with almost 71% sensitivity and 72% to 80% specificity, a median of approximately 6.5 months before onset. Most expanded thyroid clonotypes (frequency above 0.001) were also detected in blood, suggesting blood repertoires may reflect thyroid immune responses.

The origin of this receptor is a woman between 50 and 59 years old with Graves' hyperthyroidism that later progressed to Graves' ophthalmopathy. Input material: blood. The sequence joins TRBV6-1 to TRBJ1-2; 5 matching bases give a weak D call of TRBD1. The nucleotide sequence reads TGTGCCAGCAGTGAACTATACAGTGGGGGGTTTGGAGATGGCTACACCTTC. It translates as CASSELYSGGFGDGYTF.